The TCR beta chain described here comes from a study of blood T cell repertoires in COVID-19. At the level of the study: PBMCs, B-cell-depleted T cells, or T cells were the source of the cDNA or gDNA that made up the material.

The CDR3 sequence is 18 residues long. Germline CDR1 is SGHTA and CDR2 is FQGNSA. The ends lost 6 bases at V and 4 bases at J; junction bases unmatched: 20. Under the authors' procedure: Quantification of nucleated cells was approximated via reference gene primer amplification. Sequencing used immunoSEQ multiplex PCR; TCRdb keeps in-frame clones, though not all of them. V, J and clone size derive from that table, while D and trimming were established from the DNA sequence. The table includes about 320,000 clones, 86% detected once. The receptor was derived from a woman in her forties or fifties with acute or convalescent COVID-19. J is TRBJ1-1 and V is TRBV7-2; 7 nucleotides agree with TRBD1. The sequencing input was peripheral blood. The DNA for the CDR3 is TGTGCCAGCAGGGTATGGTTGACAGGGAAGGCGGGCGGCACTGAAGCTTTCTTT. It yields the protein CASRVWLTGKAGGTEAFF.